This entry lists 27 T cell receptor beta chains sequenced from one sample in a study of human T cells and chemical hapten exposure. TCRdb used MiXCR to reprocess the RACE reads, holding one entry per CDR3 protein. The table has fewer than 50,000 distinct CDR3 sequences, approximately 9.5% seen once. Sample time point: patch test 3, about 24 weeks after DPC sensitization. Stated treatment: therapeutic diphenylcyclopropenone sensitization with weekly scalp DPC. Before extraction, the whole blood was not fractionated, and total RNA was taken from it. The input for sequencing was whole blood, taken in connection with sensitization to the hapten diphenylcyclopropenone (DPC). The receptors derive from a middle-aged man with alopecia areata. Some clones in this sample may be carry-over from other donors' samples.

This sequence joins TRBV20-1 and TRBJ1-3, with 9 bases fitting TRBD1. V dropped 4 bases and J dropped 0; count of bases not matched to a gene: 7. The CDR3 runs to 16 residues. CDR1 and CDR2 (germline): DFQATT, SNEGSKA (reference sequence). This CDR3 reads CSAIHQTGGSGNTIYF. The DNA of the CDR3 is TGCAGTGCTATCCACCAGACAGGGGGCTCTGGAAACACCATATATTTT.

This clonotype was counted at least ten times. The gene calls are TRBV5-1 and TRBJ1-1, with D maybe TRBD1 (6 bases). CDR3 size: 16 residues. Germline CDR1 SGHRS, CDR2 YFSETQ. V dropped 4 bases and J dropped 7 bases, with 23 bases sitting between them. CDR3 nucleotide sequence: TGCGCCAGCAGCCCCGGACCGCCTGGGGGGGCCTTTGAAGCTTTCTTT. Its protein product is CASSPGPPGGAFEAFF.

The chain has TRBV28 and TRBJ2-7; a possible D gene is TRBD2 (5 bases). Germline CDR1 reads MDHEN; CDR2 reads SYDVKM. This CDR3 comprises 13 residues. V lost 6 bases to trimming and J lost 3 bases, with 12 bases between them. The CDR3 DNA sequence: TGTGCCAGCAGATCCGGGATAAACTACGAGCAGTACTTC. It specifies CASRSGINYEQYF.

In its sample, this clonotype was seen many times. The chain links TRBV19 to TRBJ2-1, with TRBD2 as a possible D gene (5 bases). Trimming cost V 10 bases and J 1 base, with 17 bases left between them. This CDR3 has 15 residues. In germline, CDR1 is LNHDA, CDR2 SQIVND (reference sequence). CDR3 coding DNA: TGTGCCACCAAATTAAGCGGTGAGTCCTACAATGAGCAGTTCTTC. Translation: CATKLSGESYNEQFF.

The rearrangement joins TRBV28 to TRBJ2-7; 7 bases fit TRBD1. The V gene end was trimmed by 7 bases and the J gene end by 3 bases; junction bases not matched to a gene: 9. CDR3 length: 14 residues. Germline CDR1 is MDHEN and CDR2 is SYDVKM. In DNA form, the CDR3 reads TGTGCCAGCAAACGATCGGGACAGCTCTACGAGCAGTACTTC. It yields the protein CASKRSGQLYEQYF.

The rearrangement links TRBV28 to TRBJ1-1; TRBD1 matches at 7 bases. This CDR3 comprises 13 residues. Per germline, CDR1 MDHEN and CDR2 SYDVKM. V lost 5 bases and J lost 6; bases outside the gene matches: 6. The CDR3 nucleotides are TGTGCCAGCAGTCGGACAGACAGGGCTGAAGCTTTCTTT. It translates to CASSRTDRAEAFF.

The chain employs TRBV14 and TRBJ2-5; unclear D gene. Trimming pared 5 bases from V and 5 bases from J, leaving 6 bases between. This CDR3 has 11 amino acids. Germline assignment: CDR1 SGHDN and CDR2 FVKESK. CDR3 nucleotides: TGTGCCAGCAGCTATAGTGAGACCCAGTACTTC. Its protein product is CASSYSETQYF.

This clonotype was seen repeatedly, ten times or more. The chain joins TRBV4-1 to TRBJ2-3; TRBD2 matches 14 bases. CDR1 is MGHRA and CDR2 is YSYEKL in the germline V gene. Unmatched junction bases numbered 7, after V lost 1 base and J lost 4 bases. The CDR3 covers 18 residues. CDR3: CASSQGSTSGRAADTQYF. The DNA of the CDR3 is TGCGCCAGCAGCCAAGGTTCGACTAGCGGGAGGGCCGCAGATACGCAGTATTTT.

Ten or more counts support this clonotype. The J gene is TRBJ2-2, the V gene TRBV20-1, with TRBD1 matching 9 bases. The CDR3 loop spans 14 amino acids. Germline V gene data show CDR1 as DFQATT and CDR2 as SNEGSKA (reference sequence). Losses at the gene ends were 3 bases for V and 7 bases for J; bases not matched to a gene: 6. The CDR3 protein is CSASSGTGNGELFF. The CDR3 nucleotides read TGCAGTGCTAGTTCCGGGACAGGGAACGGGGAGCTGTTTTTT.

This clonotype was seen at least ten times. This chain joins TRBV5-4 and TRBJ2-7; D is tentatively TRBD1 or TRBD2 (5 bases each). The germline gives CDR1 SGHNT, CDR2 YYREEE (reference sequence). The CDR3 is 13 residues long. Trimming took off 5 bases at V and 6 bases at J, with 15 bases between the two ends. The CDR3 region has the DNA TGTGCCAGCAGTCTTATTAGTGGGGGCGAGCAGTACTTC. Its protein is CASSLISGGEQYF.

The table lists this clonotype with many counts. The J gene is TRBJ2-3, the V gene TRBV6-1; TRBD1 might be the D (6 bases). In germline, CDR1 is MNHNS, CDR2 SASEGT. V lost 6 bases to trimming and J lost 1 base, with 23 bases between them. The CDR3 has 18 residues. The CDR3 region has the DNA TGTGCCAGCAGAACCCCCTTTTTGGCAGGGGTGGGCACAGATACGCAGTATTTT. Protein sequence: CASRTPFLAGVGTDTQYF.

This clonotype was recorded many times. V usage is TRBV7-9 and J usage is TRBJ1-2, with 9 bases fitting TRBD1. With V trimmed by 4 bases and J by 2 bases, 2 bases remained unmatched. The length of the CDR3 is 14 residues. Germline lookup yields CDR1 SEHNR and CDR2 FQNEAQ (reference sequence). CDR3 sequence: CASSSGQGNYGYTF. CDR3 DNA: TGTGCCAGCAGCTCCGGACAGGGGAACTATGGCTACACCTTC.

The chain employs TRBV7-2 and TRBJ2-3; no clear D. V was cut by 3 bases and J by 0 bases, with 7 bases left in between. Germline V gene lookup returns CDR1 SGHTA and CDR2 FQGNSA. The CDR3 extends over 14 amino acids. CDR3 amino acids: CASSLSWSTDTQYF. DNA for the CDR3: TGTGCCAGCAGCTTGTCCTGGAGCACAGATACGCAGTATTTT.

V and J are TRBV29-1 and TRBJ2-3; tentatively, D is TRBD2 (5 bases). The germline V and J ends were trimmed by 7 bases and 5 bases, with 16 bases remaining between them. Germline CDR1 is SQVTM and CDR2 is ANQGSEA. The length of the CDR3 is 13 residues. This CDR3 is CSGRGGSKDTQYF. DNA for the CDR3: TGCAGCGGCCGGGGTGGCTCGAAAGATACGCAGTATTTT.

This clonotype turned up a few times. This chain links TRBV28 with TRBJ2-1; D ambiguous. Germline CDR1 MDHEN, CDR2 SYDVKM. This CDR3 has 12 amino acids. The germline V and J ends were trimmed by 1 base and 10 bases, with 8 bases remaining between them. CDR3 DNA sequence: TGTGCCAGCAGTTTATTAGCCAGAGAGCAGTTCTTC. Translation: CASSLLAREQFF.

This clonotype was recorded at least ten times. The chain carries TRBV10-2 and TRBJ2-3; possible D gene TRBD1, 5 bases. This CDR3 has 15 residues. V gave up 4 bases and J gave up 3 bases, with 14 bases separating them. Germline V gene lookup returns CDR1 WSHSY and CDR2 SAAADI. CDR3 in DNA: TGCGCCAGCAGTGGAGGAGACAGATCTACAGATACGCAGTATTTT. Translation gives CASSGGDRSTDTQYF.

This clonotype is termed medium-sized. The rearrangement joins TRBV4-1 to TRBJ2-3; tentatively, D is TRBD2 (7 bases). The V gene lost 2 bases and the J gene lost 0 bases, with 18 bases spanning the gap. The CDR3 is 18 amino acids. Germline V CDR1 and CDR2: MGHRA, YSYEKL. The CDR3 DNA reads TGCGCCAGCAGCCAAAGAGGGGGAGGGGCATCTAGCACAGATACGCAGTATTTT. Translating gives CASSQRGGGASSTDTQYF.

The table lists this clonotype with many counts. This chain joins TRBV30 and TRBJ2-1, with 10 bases that match TRBD2. Germline V gives CDR1 GTSNPN, CDR2 SVGIG (reference sequence). This CDR3 comprises 13 residues. Losses at the gene ends were 4 bases for V and 10 bases for J; bases not matched to a gene: 7. The CDR3 sequence is CAWTLAGVNEQFF. The DNA for the CDR3 is TGTGCCTGGACCCTAGCGGGAGTGAACGAGCAGTTCTTC. Full variable domain (rest looked up from reference TRBV30 and TRBJ2-1): SQTIHQWPATLVQPVGSPLSLECTVEGTSNPNLYWYRQAAGRGLQLLFYSVGIGQISSEVPQNLSASRPQDRQFILSSKKLLLSDSGFYLCAWTLAGVNEQFFGPGTRLTVL.

The V call is TRBV11-2, the J call TRBJ1-1; no clear D. The ends were cut back, 6 bases at V and 1 base at J, with 9 bases in the middle. Germline V gene data show CDR1 as SGHAT and CDR2 as FQNNGV. This CDR3 spans 13 amino acids. The CDR3 DNA follows: TGTGCCAGCAGGGTAGGTGGGAACACTGAAGCTTTCTTT. Translated, it gives CASRVGGNTEAFF.

This clonotype was seen many times. The chain uses TRBV10-2 and TRBJ2-3; 7 bases are a match to TRBD2. This CDR3 is 16 amino acids long. The germline gives CDR1 WSHSY, CDR2 SAAADI. V dropped 3 bases and J dropped 1; count of bases not matched to a gene: 7. The DNA of the CDR3 is TGCGCCAGCAGTGACCATTCAGCGGGACGCACAGATACGCAGTATTTT. It translates to CASSDHSAGRTDTQYF.

The rearrangement links TRBV23-1 to TRBJ2-5, with a weak D call TRBD2 (5 bases). TRBV23-1 is an ORF, and what it does is uncertain. Trimming removed 0 bases from V and 2 bases from J, with 10 bases in between. CDR3 length: 15 amino acids. CDR3 region: CASSQSEELQETQYF. CDR3 nucleotides: TGCGCCAGCAGTCAATCGGAGGAATTACAAGAGACCCAGTACTTC.

In its sample, this clonotype was seen many times. This chain's CDR3 is CASSQGAGLAGGPRWNEQFF. The CDR3 DNA follows: TGTGCCAGCAGCCAAGGGGCCGGACTAGCGGGAGGGCCTAGGTGGAATGAGCAGTTCTTC. This chain joins TRBV4-2 and TRBJ2-1, with 15 bases lining up with TRBD2. J gave up 7 bases and V 1 base, and 14 bases lay outside the gene matches. Germline assignment: CDR1 LGHNA and CDR2 YNFKEQ. There are 20 residues in the CDR3.

As regards this clonotype: This may come from a read error, since a much larger clone is one base off. The chain is built from TRBV29-1 and TRBJ2-6; possible D gene TRBD2, 5 bases. The CDR3 runs 17 residues. Germline-derived CDR1 and CDR2 are SQVTM and ANQGSEA. The CDR3 nucleotides read TGCGGCGTTGATGAGGGCAGGACCAGCTCTGGGGCCAACGTCCTGACTTTC. Translating it yields CGVDEGRTSSGANVLTF.

This clonotype occurred a few times. The chain is built from TRBV7-2 and TRBJ2-5, with D possibly matching TRBD2 (5 bases). The CDR3 runs to 12 residues. Germline values: CDR1 SGHTA, CDR2 FQGNSA. Trimming stripped 4 bases from V and 7 bases from J, with 10 bases between. CDR3 DNA: TGTGCCAGCAGCTCGGACTCAGCGACCCAGTACTTC. It yields the protein CASSSDSATQYF.

Comment on this clonotype: A read error may account for a junction end that differs from germline. The V call is TRBV29-1, the J call TRBJ1-2; 9 positions agree with TRBD1. The germline gives CDR1 SQVTM, CDR2 ANQGSEA. The CDR3 runs 13 residues. The DNA of the CDR3 is TGCAGCGCTGAACCGGGACAGGGTAACGGCTACACCTTC. This translates into CSAEPGQGNGYTF.

This clonotype has a count of ten or more. The chain couples TRBV7-3 to TRBJ2-5; the D gene is possibly TRBD1 (5 bases). CDR1 and CDR2 from the germline V gene are SGHTA and FQGTGA. V was shortened by 2 bases and J by 3 bases, with 10 bases between the two germline ends. The CDR3 length is 14 residues. The CDR3 region is CASSLFGREETQYF. In DNA form, the CDR3 reads TGTGCCAGCAGCTTATTCGGCAGGGAAGAGACCCAGTACTTC.

This clonotype has ten or more counts. The chain joins TRBV11-2 to TRBJ2-3; TRBD1 matches at 9 bases. The germline V gene encodes CDR1 SGHAT and CDR2 FQNNGV. This CDR3 spans 18 amino acids. Trimming removed 3 bases from V and 0 bases from J; junction bases left unmatched: 10. This chain's CDR3 is CASSFGTGRGTSTDTQYF. CDR3 coding DNA: TGTGCCAGCAGCTTCGGGACAGGGAGGGGGACGAGCACAGATACGCAGTATTTT.